This TCR beta chain was identified during a study of blood T cell repertoires in COVID-19. Seattle's cohort entered during active infection and was followed longitudinally. V shed 4 bases and J 7 bases; nucleotides not matched to a gene: 8. The CDR3 totals 14 residues. Germline V gene data show CDR1 as ENHRY and CDR2 as SYGVKD. In the original analysis: The assay estimated nucleated cells by amplifying reference gene primers. Produced via immunoSEQ multiplex PCR; TCRdb's table is partial and in-frame only. That table supplies the V and J calls and clone size; D and trimming were determined from the DNA. The sample records some 390,000 clones, about 90% being singletons.

The receptor's source is a woman aged 55-69 years with COVID-19, enrolled during active disease. The sequencing sample was made of peripheral blood. V and J are TRBV10-3 and TRBJ1-2; 8 bases map to TRBD1. The CDR3 sequence is CAISVAAGGFGYTF. CDR3 in DNA: TGTGCCATCAGTGTGGCGGCAGGGGGCTTTGGCTACACCTTC.